The clone carrying this T cell receptor beta chain was counted only a few times. Produced via immunoSEQ multiplex PCR; TCRdb's table is partial and in-frame only. The table shows 450,000 to 700,000 clones, with just under 97% occurring only once. The data were taken from a study of shared clonotypes between healthy human individuals. Only CD45RO-negative cells positively selected for CCR7 counted as naive CD8 cells, so terminally differentiated effector memory CD45RA+ cells were excluded. V dropped 4 bases and J dropped 4 bases, with 9 bases sitting between them. This CDR3 has 12 residues. Germline assignment: CDR1 SGHDT and CDR2 YYEEEE.

Sequencing input: naive CD8+ T cells sorted from blood. The clonotype comes from a woman under 40 in good health. This chain joins TRBV5-6 and TRBJ2-7; no reliable D call. The CDR3 loop reads CASSQDRYEQYF. The CDR3 DNA is TGTGCCAGCAGCCAGGACCGTTACGAGCAGTACTTC. Drawing the rest from reference TRBV5-6 and TRBJ2-7, the complete variable domain is DAGVTQSPTHLIKTRGQQVTLRCSPKSGHDTVSWYQQALGQGPQFIFQYYEEEERQRGNFPDRFSGHQFPNYSSELNVNALLLGDSALYLCASSQDRYEQYFGPGTRLTVT.